Listed below are T cell receptor beta chains from one sample, sequenced in a study of beta chain features in type 1 diabetes. This table comes from immunoSEQ multiplex PCR, and its TCRdb copy is limited to in-frame clones, with some not included. The sample contains under 300,000 clones, over 20% of which appear only once. The sequenced sample was naive CD4+ T cells from blood. The receptor set was obtained from a woman aged 40 to 50 with type 1 diabetes. Both conserved end residues are part of each CDR3. The order of the fields is clone size, D gene, V gene, J gene, CDR3 protein, CDR3 DNA. D genes are given only for firm matches. Clone size, where shown, is once, few, many, or a class for clones that have expanded.

once,.,TRBV4-1,TRBJ1-2,CASSQDVGGRGGYYGYTF,TGCGCCAGCAGCCAAGATGTAGGGGGAAGGGGGGGATACTATGGCTACACCTTC
.,TRBD2,TRBV7-2,TRBJ2-7,CASSHPGGVYEQYF,TGTGCCAGCAGCCACCCCGGGGGGGTCTACGAGCAGTACTTC
.,TRBD1,TRBV18,TRBJ1-5,CASSSDRGPIQPQHF,TGTGCCAGCTCTTCCGACAGGGGGCCGATTCAGCCCCAGCATTTT
.,TRBD2,TRBV9,TRBJ2-1,CASSVGPAGGSYNEQFF,TGTGCCAGCAGCGTAGGTCCGGCGGGAGGCTCCTACAATGAGCAGTTCTTC
.,.,TRBV28,TRBJ2-3,CASSFGSGPSTDTQYF,TGTGCCAGCAGTTTCGGGAGCGGTCCTAGCACAGATACGCAGTATTTT
.,.,TRBV5-1,TRBJ2-3,CASSPPRDTFTDTQYF,TGCGCCAGCAGCCCACCCAGGGACACCTTCACAGATACGCAGTATTTT
.,.,TRBV7-2,TRBJ2-7,CASRFRGSGSYEQYF,TGTGCCAGCAGGTTCCGGGGGAGCGGCTCCTACGAGCAGTACTTC
.,.,TRBV15,TRBJ2-6,CATSSLESSGANVLTF,TGTGCCACCAGCAGCCTAGAGAGCTCTGGGGCCAACGTCCTGACTTTC
.,.,TRBV29-1,TRBJ2-3,CSVEESSPSEPTDTQYF,TGCAGCGTTGAAGAATCGTCTCCTAGTGAGCCCACAGATACGCAGTATTTT
.,.,TRBV9,TRBJ1-6,CASSPPQRHSPLHF,TGTGCCAGCAGCCCCCCCCAGCGGCATTCACCCCTCCACTTT
few,.,TRBV30,TRBJ1-2,CAWTYGDGYTF,TGTGCCTGGACGTACGGGGATGGCTACACCTTC
few,TRBD2,TRBV4-1,TRBJ2-3,CASSKTSGGASTDTQYF,TGCGCCAGCAGCAAGACTAGCGGGGGGGCGAGCACAGATACGCAGTATTTT
few,.,TRBV5-1,TRBJ2-2,CASSLGQNTGELFF,TGCGCCAGCAGCTTGGGACAGAACACCGGGGAGCTGTTTTTT
.,.,TRBV9,TRBJ1-1,CASSVGRDEAFF,TGTGCCAGCAGCGTCGGGAGGGATGAAGCTTTCTTT
.,TRBD1,TRBV30,TRBJ2-5,CAWRGTGGETQYF,TGTGCCTGGAGAGGGACAGGCGGGGAGACCCAGTACTTC
few,TRBD1,TRBV9,TRBJ1-1,CASSVGTGTNTEAFF,TGTGCCAGCAGCGTGGGGACAGGGACGAACACTGAAGCTTTCTTT
.,TRBD2,TRBV7-9,TRBJ2-7,CASSLGLAGVINEQYF,TGTGCCAGCAGCTTAGGACTAGCGGGCGTCATCAACGAGCAGTACTTC
.,.,TRBV18,TRBJ2-7,CASSPGSGKNEQYF,TGTGCCAGCTCACCGGGCAGTGGTAAAAACGAGCAGTACTTC
.,.,TRBV14,TRBJ1-6,CASRGDGGYNSPLHF,TGTGCCAGCAGGGGTGACGGGGGCTATAATTCACCCCTCCACTTT
.,.,TRBV6-6,TRBJ2-5,CASSYSSLVRETQYF,TGTGCCAGCAGTTACTCTTCTCTAGTGAGAGAGACCCAGTACTTC
.,.,TRBV20-1,TRBJ2-3,CSAGRDTQYF,TGCAGTGCTGGGAGAGATACGCAGTATTTT
few,.,TRBV7-9,TRBJ2-2,CASSFPLEATGELFF,TGTGCCAGCAGCTTTCCATTGGAGGCCACCGGGGAGCTGTTTTTT
.,.,TRBV7-8,TRBJ1-5,CASSLGRISNQPQHF,TGTGCCAGCAGCTTGGGGAGGATTAGCAATCAGCCCCAGCATTTT
.,TRBD1,TRBV7-9,TRBJ2-7,CASSLGNRDRVYEQYF,TGTGCCAGCAGCTTAGGGAACCGGGACAGGGTCTACGAGCAGTACTTC
.,.,TRBV5-6,TRBJ1-6,CASSLQGGNSPLHF,TGTGCCAGCAGCTTGCAGGGTGGGAATTCACCCCTCCACTTT
.,TRBD2,TRBV27,TRBJ2-3,CASFKRGGRDTQYF,TGTGCCAGCTTTAAGCGGGGGGGCCGAGATACGCAGTATTTT
.,TRBD2,TRBV7-2,TRBJ2-3,CASSSEVAGGTDTQYF,TGTGCCAGCAGCTCGGAGGTAGCGGGGGGCACAGATACGCAGTATTTT
.,TRBD2,TRBV28,TRBJ2-3,CATGGEGTQYF,TGTGCCACCGGGGGGGAGGGGACGCAGTATTTT
.,.,TRBV28,TRBJ2-4,CASSSWGLAKNIQYF,TGTGCCAGCAGTTCGTGGGGCCTAGCCAAAAACATTCAGTACTTC
.,.,TRBV15,TRBJ2-6,CATSNRGTGANVLTF,TGTGCCACCAGTAACCGGGGGACCGGGGCCAACGTCCTGACTTTC
few,.,TRBV28,TRBJ2-2,CASSSQGNTGELFF,TGTGCCAGCAGTTCACAGGGGAACACCGGGGAGCTGTTTTTT
.,.,TRBV6-6,TRBJ2-4,CASSYGGAGGGIQYF,TGTGCCAGCAGTTACGGGGGGGCTGGGGGCGGCATTCAGTACTTC
few,.,TRBV10-3,TRBJ1-5,CAISEGREGWPQHF,TGTGCCATCAGTGAGGGCAGGGAGGGATGGCCCCAGCATTTT
.,.,TRBV29-1,TRBJ1-1,CSVSRDILNTEAFF,TGCAGCGTGTCCCGGGACATACTGAACACTGAAGCTTTCTTT
.,TRBD1,TRBV28,TRBJ2-7,CASSSGQGVNEQYF,TGTGCCAGCAGTTCGGGACAGGGGGTCAACGAGCAGTACTTC
.,.,TRBV15,TRBJ1-1,CATSSGQRGNTEAFF,TGTGCCACCAGCAGTGGCCAACGGGGGAACACTGAAGCTTTCTTT
few,.,TRBV27,TRBJ2-7,CASSPHRDRAYEQYF,TGTGCCAGCAGTCCACACAGGGATCGAGCCTACGAGCAGTACTTC
.,.,TRBV28,TRBJ2-2,CASSQTRAAGELFF,TGTGCCAGCAGCCAGACCAGGGCCGCCGGGGAGCTGTTTTTT
few,TRBD1,TRBV6-4,TRBJ2-1,CASSGTGNEQFF,TGTGCCAGCAGTGGGACAGGGAATGAGCAGTTCTTC
few,TRBD1,TRBV5-1,TRBJ2-3,CASSTGQHVQLRSTDTQYF,TGCGCCAGCAGCACGGGACAGCACGTGCAGTTGCGTAGCACAGATACGCAGTATTTT
.,.,TRBV15,TRBJ1-5,CATSRAPRTVNQPQHF,TGTGCCACCAGCAGAGCTCCCCGGACAGTTAATCAGCCCCAGCATTTT
.,.,TRBV18,TRBJ1-2,CASSQTRGYTF,TGTGCCAGCTCACAGACGCGGGGCTACACCTTC
few,.,TRBV4-2,TRBJ1-2,CASSQEGTSYGYTF,TGTGCCAGCAGCCAAGAGGGGACAAGTTATGGCTACACCTTC
.,.,TRBV7-2,TRBJ2-7,CASRRQGSYEQYF,TGTGCCAGCCGTCGGCAGGGGTCCTACGAGCAGTACTTC
.,.,TRBV25-1,TRBJ1-1,CASSGQGFNEAFF,TGTGCCAGCAGTGGTCAGGGTTTTAATGAAGCTTTCTTT
.,.,TRBV30,TRBJ2-1,CAWTSLNGVHNEQFF,TGTGCCTGGACCTCATTAAACGGGGTCCATAATGAGCAGTTCTTC
few,.,TRBV9,TRBJ2-5,CASSASPEETQYF,TGTGCCAGCAGCGCAAGTCCAGAAGAGACCCAGTACTTC
.,.,TRBV10-3,TRBJ2-7,CATRGLGEQYF,TGTGCCACCCGGGGACTTGGCGAGCAGTACTTC